This TCR beta chain derives from a study of blood T cell repertoires in COVID-19. Looked up from germline, CDR1 is KGHSH and CDR2 is LQKENI. With 3 bases removed from V and 8 bases from J, the gap between germline ends came to 11 bases. The CDR3 runs 13 residues. Study processing details: Quantification of nucleated cells was approximated via reference gene primer amplification. Only in-frame clones appear in the TCRdb table, and some are missing; sequencing was by immunoSEQ multiplex PCR. Clone size and V and J calls were adopted from that table, with D and trimming inferred from the DNA. Altogether 35,000 to 50,000 clones are present, roughly 77% being singletons, with the ten largest covering 25% to 35%.

The chain recombines TRBV18 with TRBJ1-5, with D unclear. Sequencing input: peripheral blood. This sequence originates from an elderly man with acute or convalescent COVID-19. The CDR3 is CASSPRPGEPQHF. DNA of the CDR3: TGTGCCAGCTCACCGAGACCCGGGGAGCCCCAGCATTTT. The entire variable domain, with the rest obtained from reference TRBV18 and TRBJ1-5, is as follows: NAGVMQNPRHLVRRRGQEARLRCSPMKGHSHVYWYRQLPEEGLKFMVYLQKENIIDESGMPKERFSAEFPKEGPSILRIQQVVRGDSAAYFCASSPRPGEPQHFGDGTRLSIL.